Shown below are 11 T cell receptor beta chains from a single sample sequenced in a study of cytomegalovirus exposure and HLA in healthy donors. The PCR employed 60 Vbeta primers together with 13 Jbeta primers. The assay was immunoSEQ multiplex PCR, and TCRdb's table has in-frame clones only and misses some. The repertoire holds under 200,000 clones, about 78% seen once, with roughly 2.3% in the top ten. The sequenced sample consisted of PBMCs. The receptors originated from a man in his sixties in good health and CMV-seronegative.

This clone was counted once. V usage is TRBV7-8 and J usage is TRBJ2-1; 15 bases are a match to TRBD2. The J segment lost 1 base and the V segment lost 1 base, leaving 5 bases of the junction unmatched. Germline CDR1 SGHVS, CDR2 FQNEAQ. The CDR3 runs to 19 residues. CDR3 region: CASSLGGTSGGLSYNEQFF. CDR3 sequence (DNA): TGTGCCAGCAGCTTAGGGGGGACTAGCGGGGGGCTTTCCTACAATGAGCAGTTCTTC.

The gene calls are TRBV21-1 and TRBJ1-2; no DNA check was done on the table's D call, TRBD1. TRBV21-1 is a documented pseudogene. This CDR3 has 14 residues. The CDR3 DNA reads as TGTGCCAGCAGCAGGGGACAGGGGACAAATGGCTACACCTTC. It specifies CASSRGQGTNGYTF.

V and J are TRBV7-6 and TRBJ2-7; 9 bases line up with TRBD1. Germline loops: CDR1 SGHVS, CDR2 FNYEAQ. V was clipped by 5 bases and J by 3 bases; unmatched bases: 8. This CDR3 spans 15 amino acids. The CDR3 DNA sequence: TGTGCCAGCAGCCTCTACAGGGGGCCTATCTACGAGCAGTACTTC. This gives the protein CASSLYRGPIYEQYF. The entire variable domain, with the rest obtained from reference TRBV7-6 and TRBJ2-7, is as follows: GAGVSQSPRYKVTKRGQDVALRCDPISGHVSLYWYRQALGQGPEFLTYFNYEAQQDKSGLPNDRFSAERPEGSISTLTIQRTEQRDSAMYRCASSLYRGPIYEQYFGPGTRLTVT.

J is TRBJ2-1 and V is TRBV2; 8 bases map to TRBD1. Germline-derived CDR1 and CDR2 are SNHLY and FYNNEI. This CDR3 has 13 residues. The V gene end was trimmed by 5 bases and the J gene end by 6 bases; junction bases not matched to a gene: 3. In DNA form, the CDR3 reads TGTGCCAGCAGTATGGACAGGGCCAATGAGCAGTTCTTC. Translation gives CASSMDRANEQFF.

The chain links TRBV6-6 to TRBJ2-7, with 8 nucleotides matching TRBD2. The CDR3 has 16 residues. V lost 2 bases, J lost 6 bases, and 12 bases stayed unmatched. CDR1 MNHNY and CDR2 SVGAGI come from the germline V gene (reference sequence). The CDR3 DNA reads as TGTGCCAGCAGTTACGGACGGGGGGGCCTTATCTCCGAGCAGTACTTC. It yields the protein CASSYGRGGLISEQYF.

The rearrangement uses TRBV29-1 and TRBJ1-2; TRBD1 might be the D (5 bases). V shed 4 bases and J shed 4 bases, with 13 bases lying between them. In germline, CDR1 is SQVTM, CDR2 ANQGSEA. This CDR3 contains 13 residues. CDR3 nucleotides: TGCAGCGTTGGGGGCCGGGTCGGCTATGGCTACACCTTC. This translates into CSVGGRVGYGYTF.

The chain uses TRBV29-1 and TRBJ1-1; D gene unclear. V shed 2 bases and J shed 3 bases, with 10 bases lying between them. The CDR3 extends over 13 amino acids. Germline CDR1 SQVTM, CDR2 ANQGSEA. DNA of the CDR3: TGCAGCGTTGAAAGGGAGTTGGACACTGAAGCTTTCTTT. This gives the protein CSVERELDTEAFF. The full variable domain, with the rest looked up from reference TRBV29-1 and TRBJ1-1, is SAVISQKPSRDICQRGTSLTIQCQVDSQVTMMFWYRQQPGQSLTLIATANQGSEATYESGFVIDKFPISRPNLTFSTLTVSNMSPEDSSIYLCSVERELDTEAFFGQGTRLTVV.

CDR3 DNA: TGCGCCAGCACCTTATCGAGGACTCCTGGAGGAGCTAATGAAAAACTGTTTTTT. Its translation: CASTLSRTPGGANEKLFF. The rearrangement links TRBV4-1 to TRBJ1-4, with D unresolved. The CDR3 contains 18 residues. Germline CDR1 is MGHRA and CDR2 is YSYEKL. The V gene lost 7 bases and the J gene lost 3 bases, with 24 bases spanning the gap.

The rearrangement links TRBV18 to TRBJ1-2; tentative D call: TRBD1 (5 bases). Germline V CDR1 and CDR2: KGHSH, LQKENI. CDR3 size: 15 residues. The ends were cut back, 3 bases at V and 7 bases at J, with 18 bases in the middle. CDR3 nucleotides: TGTGCCAGCTCACCTAGAGACGCCCAGACAGCTGGCTACACCTTC. Translating gives CASSPRDAQTAGYTF.

V and J are TRBV2 and TRBJ2-2, with 14 bases fitting TRBD2. This CDR3 has 15 amino acids. V gave up 7 bases and J gave up 8 bases; unmatched junction bases: 6. From germline, CDR1 is SNHLY and CDR2 FYNNEI. The CDR3 nucleotides read TGTGCCAGCATTCCGGGACTAGCGGGAGAAGGGGAGCTGTTTTTT. Encoded protein: CASIPGLAGEGELFF.

This sequence joins TRBV7-9 and TRBJ2-5; 11 nucleotides agree with TRBD1. The trim removed 5 bases at V and 4 bases at J, leaving 3 bases unmatched. CDR3 length: 14 residues. Germline lookup yields CDR1 SEHNR and CDR2 FQNEAQ (reference sequence). CDR3 nucleotides: TGTGCCAGCAGCGGACAGGGGGCTCCAGAGACCCAGTACTTC. It yields the protein CASSGQGAPETQYF.